The table lists the clone carrying this T cell receptor beta chain with a few counts. What it binds is not known. The gene symbols are mouse symbols. The CDR3 extends 1 residue past the end of the read, so its final part is completed from the germline J gene. These data come from a study of tissue T cells after allogeneic stem cell transplantation. The germline V gene has CDR1 SNHLY and CDR2 FYNGKV (reference sequence). This CDR3 comprises 13 residues. V gave up 3 bases and J gave up 0 bases, with 6 bases separating them. Points from the study as a whole: Anatomically similar tissues had similar TCR repertoires within each patient.

Libraries were prepared by immunoSEQ multiplex PCR; TCRdb keeps only in-frame clonotypes and omits some of them. Of more than 45,000 clones in the sample, 65% to 85% were seen once. The clonotype originates from a pool of C57BL/6 mice in good health. The rearrangement uses TRBV3 and TRBJ2-7, with D unresolved. Sequencing was performed on sorted cells pooled from one or two spleens. The CDR3 sequence: CASSFPSSYEQYF. CDR3 bases read: TGTGCCAGCAGCTTCCCCAGCTCCTATGAACAGTAC.